The present entry profiles one TCR beta chain with its context. The record originates from a study of T cells after yellow fever vaccination. The CDR3 contains 16 residues. Trimming cost V 4 bases and J 2 bases, with 13 bases left between them. Germline values: CDR1 KGHDR, CDR2 SFDVKD. Researchers made TCR cDNA using 5'RACE template switching, and this step added a universal primer site and UMIs. A single record per CDR3 protein comes from TCRdb applying MiXCR to the 5' RACE reads. This sample has about 260,000 distinct CDR3 sequences; roughly 5.6% occur once, and the top ten carry 3% to 4%. This receptor was identified in a man younger than 30 who received the YFV17D yellow fever vaccine. The V and J genes are TRBV24-1 and TRBJ2-2, with D maybe TRBD2 (6 bases). This specimen was CD4+ T cells sorted from PBMCs, taken on the day of the yellow fever booster vaccination. CDR3 DNA sequence: TGTGCCACCAGTGAAGTAACGGGAGCCAACACCGGGGAGCTGTTTTTT. It encodes CATSEVTGANTGELFF.